These 26 T cell receptor beta chains were all obtained from the same sample, sequenced in a study of T cell responses to AZD1222 COVID-19 vaccine. TCRdb's copy holds only in-frame clones and misses some; the assay was immunoSEQ multiplex PCR. The sample holds around 130,000 clones, about 88% seen once. The sequencing used peripheral blood, collected on day 0 of MenACWY control vaccination. All receptors derive from an adult in good health.

The V call is TRBV4-1, the J call TRBJ2-7, with D possibly being TRBD2 (5 bases). The CDR3 contains 14 residues. CDR1 MGHRA and CDR2 YSYEKL come from the germline V gene. Between the trimmed V and J ends, which lost 3 bases and 3 bases, there was a span of 12 bases. CDR3 in DNA: TGCGCCAGCAGCCAGGGCTTTCGGGGCTACGAGCAGTACTTC. Amino acid sequence: CASSQGFRGYEQYF.

This clone has a handful of counts. This rearrangement joins TRBV9 to TRBJ2-7, with 9 bases fitting TRBD2. In germline, CDR1 is SGDLS, CDR2 YYNGEE. There are 14 residues in the CDR3. The V and J ends lost 7 bases and 3 bases, in that order; junction bases with no gene match: 8. The CDR3 bases are TGTGCCAGCGAGCGAGCGGGAGGAGGCTACGAGCAGTACTTC. Its protein is CASERAGGGYEQYF.

V gene TRBV2 combines with J gene TRBJ2-7; possibly TRBD2 for D (5 bases). The CDR3 covers 12 residues. Germline loops: CDR1 SNHLY, CDR2 FYNNEI. Trimming cost V 7 bases and J 5 bases, with 12 bases left between them. The CDR3 reads CASMGEGNEQYF. The CDR3 DNA sequence: TGTGCCAGCATGGGAGAGGGTAACGAGCAGTACTTC. The complete variable domain, with remaining parts taken from reference TRBV2 and TRBJ2-7, reads EPEVTQTPSHQVTQMGQEVILRCVPISNHLYFYWYRQILGQKVEFLVSFYNNEISEKSEIFDDQFSVERPDGSNFTLKIRSTKLEDSAMYFCASMGEGNEQYFGPGTRLTVT.

The rearrangement joins TRBV2 to TRBJ1-5, with D unresolved. The CDR3 is 13 residues long. Trimming took off 7 bases at V and 2 bases at J, with 9 bases between the two ends. CDR1 and CDR2 (germline): SNHLY, FYNNEI. CDR3 residues: CASKSQGNQPQHF. As DNA, the CDR3 is TGTGCCAGCAAATCCCAGGGCAATCAGCCCCAGCATTTT.

The V gene is TRBV9, the J gene TRBJ1-5, with 8 bases lining up with TRBD1. The CDR3 is 13 residues long. The J segment lost 4 bases and the V segment lost 4 bases, leaving 1 base of the junction unmatched. Germline V gives CDR1 SGDLS, CDR2 YYNGEE. CDR3 nucleotides: TGTGCCAGCAGCAGACAGGGGAATCAGCCCCAGCATTTT. This codes for CASSRQGNQPQHF.

The chain links TRBV27 to TRBJ2-2, with D perhaps TRBD1 (6 bases). V was trimmed by 5 bases and J by 6 bases, leaving 16 bases between them. CDR3 length equals 15 residues. From germline, CDR1 is MNHEY and CDR2 SMNVEV (reference sequence). The CDR3 DNA reads TGTGCCAGCAGTGCCTCGAACAGGGCGGCCGGGGAGCTGTTTTTT. Protein product: CASSASNRAAGELFF.

This clone was detected only a few times. This chain links TRBV2 with TRBJ2-5; D call uncertain. The V gene lost 5 bases and the J gene lost 3 bases, with 4 bases spanning the gap. The CDR3 totals 11 residues. CDR1 is SNHLY and CDR2 is FYNNEI in the germline V gene. For the CDR3, the DNA is TGTGCCAGCAGTCTGAAAGAGACCCAGTACTTC. Its translation: CASSLKETQYF.

The CDR3 protein is CASSQDYGGRSAFF. The DNA of the CDR3 is TGCGCCAGCAGCCAAGATTATGGGGGTCGGTCAGCTTTCTTT. This rearrangement joins TRBV4-1 to TRBJ1-1; tentative D call: TRBD1 (5 bases). The CDR3 has 14 residues. CDR1 and CDR2 (germline): MGHRA, YSYEKL. V dropped 0 bases and J dropped 10 bases, with 15 bases sitting between them.

The rearrangement links TRBV4-1 to TRBJ2-7; TRBD2 agrees at 12 bases. V trimming: 3 bases; J trimming: 3 bases; junction bases outside the gene matches: 6. CDR3 length equals 16 residues. Looked up from germline, CDR1 is MGHRA and CDR2 is YSYEKL. CDR3 sequence (DNA): TGCGCCAGCAGCCACACCCGGACTAGCGGGAACTACGAGCAGTACTTC. The encoded protein is CASSHTRTSGNYEQYF.

V is TRBV6-5 and J is TRBJ1-5; tentatively, D is TRBD1 (6 bases). The V end lost 7 bases, the J end lost 7 bases, and 11 bases lay between the germline ends. CDR1 is MNHEY, CDR2 SVGAGI, per germline. This CDR3 contains 12 residues. The CDR3 sequence is CASISGGQPQHF. The CDR3 DNA reads as TGTGCCAGCATTTCGGGGGGCCAGCCCCAGCATTTT.

This clone is a singleton in its sample. The chain has TRBV7-9 and TRBJ1-4; TRBD1 matches 7 bases. V dropped 5 bases and J dropped 6; count of bases not matched to a gene: 6. The CDR3 sequence is 14 residues long. The germline gives CDR1 SEHNR, CDR2 FQNEAQ (reference sequence). CDR3 coding DNA: TGTGCCAGCAGCAAAGACAGGGCTGATGAAAAACTGTTTTTT. Translating it yields CASSKDRADEKLFF.

V and J are TRBV4-1 and TRBJ2-7; possibly TRBD1 or TRBD2 for D (5 bases each). Germline V gene data show CDR1 as MGHRA and CDR2 as YSYEKL. This CDR3 comprises 17 residues. V was clipped by 2 bases and J by 0 bases, with 17 bases between them. CDR3 sequence (DNA): TGCGCCAGCAGCCAACCCCCCGGGACCGCCAGCTCCTACGAGCAGTACTTC. It encodes CASSQPPGTASSYEQYF.

This clone was detected once. The rearrangement uses TRBV18 and TRBJ2-3; D is undetermined. Germline loops: CDR1 KGHSH, CDR2 LQKENI. The CDR3 is 13 amino acids. Trimming stripped 6 bases from V and 5 bases from J, with 12 bases between. For the CDR3, the DNA is TGTGCCAGCTCCCCTCCATCACTAGATACGCAGTATTTT. Its translation: CASSPPSLDTQYF.

This chain connects TRBV29-1 to TRBJ2-1, with TRBD2 identical over 7 bases. The CDR3 extends over 12 amino acids. Germline V gives CDR1 SQVTM, CDR2 ANQGSEA. J lost 1 base, V lost 8 bases, and 2 bases had no gene match. CDR3 sequence: CSSGGSYNEQFF. The CDR3 coding sequence is TGCAGCTCCGGGGGGTCCTACAATGAGCAGTTCTTC.

Turning to this clone: One end of the junction varies from germline; a read error may be responsible. J is TRBJ2-7 and V is TRBV7-7, with D perhaps TRBD1 (6 bases). The CDR3 extends over 13 amino acids. Germline assignment: CDR1 SSHAT and CDR2 FNYEAQ (reference sequence). CDR3 in amino acids: CASSPLQGTEQYF. CDR3 nucleotide sequence: TGTGCTAGCAGCCCGTTACAGGGTACCGAGCAGTACTTC.

The rearrangement joins TRBV6-1 to TRBJ2-7; TRBD2 agrees at 10 bases. CDR1 is MNHNS, CDR2 SASEGT, per germline. With 3 bases clipped from V and 2 bases from J, the junction kept 4 bases outside the gene matches. The CDR3 extends over 15 amino acids. CDR3 sequence reads: CASSDKSGRAYEQYF. CDR3 coding DNA: TGTGCCAGCAGTGACAAGAGCGGGAGGGCCTACGAGCAGTACTTC.

V is TRBV18 and J is TRBJ1-1; D possibly corresponds to TRBD1 (5 bases). The ends were cut back, 0 bases at V and 1 base at J, with 12 bases in the middle. CDR3 size: 16 residues. The V gene's germline CDR1 is KGHSH and CDR2 LQKENI. CDR3 sequence reads: CASSPPVVGENTEAFF. For the CDR3, the DNA is TGTGCCAGCTCACCACCGGTGGTGGGGGAGAACACTGAAGCTTTCTTT. Full variable domain (outside the CDR3, taken from reference TRBV18 and TRBJ1-1): NAGVMQNPRHLVRRRGQEARLRCSPMKGHSHVYWYRQLPEEGLKFMVYLQKENIIDESGMPKERFSAEFPKEGPSILRIQQVVRGDSAAYFCASSPPVVGENTEAFFGQGTRLTVV.

The chain combines TRBV7-9 with TRBJ1-5; D gene unclear. Trimming left V 3 bases short and J 11 bases short, with 5 bases between. Looked up from germline, CDR1 is SEHNR and CDR2 is FQNEAQ (reference sequence). The CDR3 sequence is 10 residues long. DNA of the CDR3: TGTGCCAGCAGCTTTGTGTCCCAGCATTTT. This sequence encodes CASSFVSQHF.

This rearrangement joins TRBV6-5 to TRBJ2-7, with D tentatively TRBD2 (6 bases). Trimming removed 1 base from V and 3 bases from J, with 13 bases in between. Germline CDR1 reads MNHEY; CDR2 reads SVGAGI. The CDR3 length is 15 residues. CDR3 nucleotide sequence: TGTGCCAGCAGTTACTTGGGGGGAGCCGTCTACGAGCAGTACTTC. It encodes CASSYLGGAVYEQYF.

Only one count was recorded for this clone. The chain couples TRBV6-5 to TRBJ2-7; no definite D call. From germline, CDR1 is MNHEY and CDR2 SVGAGI. V was cut by 0 bases and J by 3 bases, with 9 bases left in between. The CDR3 runs 14 residues. The CDR3: CASSYSSQNYEQYF. In nucleotides, the CDR3 is TGTGCCAGCAGTTACTCGAGTCAGAACTACGAGCAGTACTTC.

The chain combines TRBV27 with TRBJ2-3; 7 bases match TRBD2. V was pared by 7 bases and J by 2 bases, with 12 bases of the junction left unmatched. The germline CDR1 and CDR2 sequences are MNHEY and SMNVEV (reference sequence). The CDR3 runs 16 residues. DNA for the CDR3: TGTGCCAGCACCCTTCTTGGGGGACTAACCACAGATACGCAGTATTTT. Encoded protein: CASTLLGGLTTDTQYF.

The J gene is TRBJ2-1, the V gene TRBV4-1, with 8 bases matching TRBD2. The CDR3 consists of 17 residues. J lost 1 base, V lost 3 bases, and 8 bases had no gene match. Germline V gives CDR1 MGHRA, CDR2 YSYEKL. The CDR3 reads CASSQVTGTRSYNEQFF. Here the CDR3 DNA reads TGCGCCAGCAGCCAGGTCACCGGGACTAGGTCCTACAATGAGCAGTTCTTC.

The chain joins TRBV10-1 to TRBJ2-3; 11 bases agree with TRBD2. This CDR3 has 14 amino acids. Germline CDR1 and CDR2: WNHNN and SYGVQD (reference sequence). V shed 4 bases, J shed 3 bases, and the junction held 0 bases outside the gene matches. The DNA for the CDR3 is TGCGCCAGCAGTGCTAGCGGGAGGACAGATACGCAGTATTTT. Amino acid sequence: CASSASGRTDTQYF.

This clone occurred once. J is TRBJ2-1 and V is TRBV28; TRBD2 agrees at 8 bases. The length of the CDR3 is 15 residues. The ends lost 6 bases at V and 4 bases at J; junction bases unmatched: 8. The germline V gene encodes CDR1 MDHEN and CDR2 SYDVKM. CDR3 amino acids: CASRPGGRDYNEQFF. CDR3 sequence (DNA): TGTGCCAGCAGGCCGGGGGGGCGGGATTACAATGAGCAGTTCTTC.

The rearrangement uses TRBV5-1 and TRBJ2-7, with D possibly being TRBD1 (6 bases). This CDR3 contains 15 residues. Deletions cut 6 bases from V and 3 bases from J, with 19 bases between. Germline V gives CDR1 SGHRS, CDR2 YFSETQ. CDR3: CASNPQTGRGYEQYF. In DNA, the CDR3 is TGCGCCAGCAACCCTCAAACAGGGAGAGGCTACGAGCAGTACTTC.

The J gene is TRBJ2-1, the V gene TRBV19, with 11 bases aligning to TRBD2. The CDR3 covers 16 residues. Germline CDR1 is LNHDA and CDR2 is SQIVND (reference sequence). V trimming: 5 bases; J trimming: 5 bases; junction bases outside the gene matches: 8. The CDR3 nucleotides read TGTGCCAGTAGTCCTAGCGGGAGGACATCCCACAATGAGCAGTTCTTC. This sequence encodes CASSPSGRTSHNEQFF.